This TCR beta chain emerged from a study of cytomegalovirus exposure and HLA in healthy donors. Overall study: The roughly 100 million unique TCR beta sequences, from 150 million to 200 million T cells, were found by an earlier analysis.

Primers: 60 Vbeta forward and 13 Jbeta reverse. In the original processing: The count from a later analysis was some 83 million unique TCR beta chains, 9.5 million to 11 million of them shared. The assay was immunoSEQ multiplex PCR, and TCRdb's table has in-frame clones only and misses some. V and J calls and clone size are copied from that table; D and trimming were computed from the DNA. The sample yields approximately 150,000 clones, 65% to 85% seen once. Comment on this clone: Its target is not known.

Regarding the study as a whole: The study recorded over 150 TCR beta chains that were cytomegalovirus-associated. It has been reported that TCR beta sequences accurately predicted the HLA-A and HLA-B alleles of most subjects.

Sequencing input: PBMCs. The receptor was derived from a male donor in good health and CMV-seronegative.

The CDR3 loop reads CASSLGQGAGQPQHF. Here the CDR3 DNA reads TGTGCCAGCAGTTTAGGACAGGGGGCAGGTCAGCCCCAGCATTTT. V and J are TRBV27 and TRBJ1-5; 11 positions agree with TRBD1. The CDR3 spans 15 residues. After removal of 2 bases from V and 6 bases from J, the junction contained 3 bases not matched to a gene. Germline V gene data show CDR1 as MNHEY and CDR2 as SMNVEV (reference sequence).